The source of this T cell receptor (beta chain) is a study of cytomegalovirus exposure and HLA in healthy donors. On this clone: Its antigen is unknown.

With 60 Vbeta and 13 Jbeta primers, the PCR was carried out. Repertoires were generated with immunoSEQ multiplex PCR, while TCRdb's copy carries only in-frame clones and drops some. The sample yields some 150,000 clones, 82% seen once. With V trimmed by 5 bases and J by 0 bases, 12 bases remained unmatched. Germline V gives CDR1 SEHNR, CDR2 FQNEAQ (reference sequence). CDR3 size: 18 residues. Study results and limitations: A classifier reportedly called cytomegalovirus status with high sensitivity and specificity. A missense DCLRE1C variant was associated with V- and J-gene trimming of TCR beta chains in a later analysis, and an independent cohort replicated the association. In an earlier analysis, productive rearrangement rates for most beta V segments clustered near 87% or 30%.

The sample was PBMCs. V usage is TRBV7-9 and J usage is TRBJ1-5; TRBD1 matches at 8 bases. The TCR was taken from a man younger than 30 in good health and CMV-seropositive. CDR3 residues: CASSPLGQGPSSNQPQHF. CDR3 nucleotides: TGTGCCAGCAGCCCCTTAGGACAGGGACCTAGTAGCAATCAGCCCCAGCATTTT.